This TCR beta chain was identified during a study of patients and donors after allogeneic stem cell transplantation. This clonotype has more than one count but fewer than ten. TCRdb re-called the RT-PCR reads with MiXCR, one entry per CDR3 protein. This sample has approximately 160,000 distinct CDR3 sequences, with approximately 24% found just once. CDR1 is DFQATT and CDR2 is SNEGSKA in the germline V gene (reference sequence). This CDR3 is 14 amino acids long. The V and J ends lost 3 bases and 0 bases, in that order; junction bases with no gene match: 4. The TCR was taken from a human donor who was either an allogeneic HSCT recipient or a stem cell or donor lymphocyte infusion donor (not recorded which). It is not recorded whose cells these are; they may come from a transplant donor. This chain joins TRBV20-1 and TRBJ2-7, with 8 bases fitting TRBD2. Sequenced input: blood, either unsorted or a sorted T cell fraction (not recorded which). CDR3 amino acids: CSARERGSSYEQYF. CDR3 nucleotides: TGCAGTGCTAGGGAGCGGGGGAGCTCCTACGAGCAGTACTTC.